The clone carrying this T cell receptor (beta chain) was seen ten or more times. No antigen is known for it. CDR3 size: 17 residues. V shed 4 bases and J shed 1 base, with 19 bases lying between them. CDR1 is SGHRS, CDR2 YFSETQ, per germline. A 10-nucleotide random UMI tagged transcripts in template-switch 5'RACE cDNA synthesis. TCRdb re-derived calls from the 5' RACE reads in MiXCR, one entry per CDR3 protein. Among fewer than 40,000 distinct CDR3 sequences, approximately 5% were seen once, and the ten largest hold around 2.1%. The group of healthy controls was made up of people who were blood bank volunteers in Maryland, USA. The sorted libraries were prepared using approximately 900,000 CD4+ or CD8+ T cells that had themselves been sorted. This record belongs to a study of neurological immune-mediated disorders. Study conclusions and caveats: Expanded clones shared no identical CDR3 amino acid sequences across subjects, which suggested private TCR-beta repertoires in all groups.

The sequence came from a woman aged 50 to 60 in good health. The chain is built from TRBV5-1 and TRBJ2-3; D call uncertain. Sequenced sample: CD4+ T cells from blood. The CDR3 sequence: CASSPGSSAQGTDTQYF. CDR3 DNA: TGCGCCAGCAGCCCCGGTTCTTCAGCGCAAGGCACAGATACGCAGTATTTT.